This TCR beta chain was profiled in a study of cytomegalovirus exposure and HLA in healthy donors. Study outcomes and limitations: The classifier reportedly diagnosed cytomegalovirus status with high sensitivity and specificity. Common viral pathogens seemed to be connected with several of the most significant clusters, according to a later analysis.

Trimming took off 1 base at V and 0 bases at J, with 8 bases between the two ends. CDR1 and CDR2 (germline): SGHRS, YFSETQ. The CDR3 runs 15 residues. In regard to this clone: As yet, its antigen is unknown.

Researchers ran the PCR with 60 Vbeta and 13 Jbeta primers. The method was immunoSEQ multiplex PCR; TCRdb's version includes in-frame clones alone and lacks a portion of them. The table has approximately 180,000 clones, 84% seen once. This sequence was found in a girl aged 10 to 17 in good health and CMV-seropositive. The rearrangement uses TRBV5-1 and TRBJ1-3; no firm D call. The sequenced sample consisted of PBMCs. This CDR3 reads CASSLIYGSGNTIYF. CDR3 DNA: TGCGCCAGCAGCTTGATCTACGGCTCTGGAAACACCATATATTTT.